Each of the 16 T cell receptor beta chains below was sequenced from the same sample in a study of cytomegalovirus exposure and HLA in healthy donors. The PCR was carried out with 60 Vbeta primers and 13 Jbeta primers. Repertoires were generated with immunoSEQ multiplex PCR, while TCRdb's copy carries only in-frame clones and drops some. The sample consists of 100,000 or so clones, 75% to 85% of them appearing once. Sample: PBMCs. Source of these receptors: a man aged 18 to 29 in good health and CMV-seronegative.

CDR3 region: CASSSQGAGEQYF. CDR3 DNA sequence: TGTGCCAGCAGCTCGCAGGGGGCGGGTGAGCAGTACTTC. The chain combines TRBV7-9 with TRBJ2-7, with TRBD1 matching over 8 bases. The V gene's germline CDR1 is SEHNR and CDR2 FQNEAQ (reference sequence). The V segment lost 4 bases and the J segment 7 bases; nucleotides outside the gene matches: 6. There are 13 residues in the CDR3.

The CDR3 region has the DNA TGTGCCAGCAGCTTAAACGGGGGCACAGATACGCAGTATTTT. It specifies CASSLNGGTDTQYF. This chain uses TRBV7-2 with TRBJ2-3, with a tentative D call TRBD2 (5 bases). The V end lost 2 bases, the J end lost 1 base, and 7 bases lay between the germline ends. CDR3 length: 14 amino acids. Germline V gene lookup returns CDR1 SGHTA and CDR2 FQGNSA.

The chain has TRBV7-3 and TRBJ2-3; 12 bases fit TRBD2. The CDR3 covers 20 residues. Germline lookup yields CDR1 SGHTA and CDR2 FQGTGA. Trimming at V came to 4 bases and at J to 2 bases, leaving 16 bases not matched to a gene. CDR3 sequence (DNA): TGTGCCAGCAGCTCCCTGCCGACTAGCGGGAGTGTTGGGGCCACAGATACGCAGTATTTT. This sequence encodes CASSSLPTSGSVGATDTQYF.

The CDR3 here is CASRFSGLAENTGELFF. In DNA, the CDR3 is TGTGCCAGCAGGTTCTCAGGACTAGCGGAGAACACCGGGGAGCTGTTTTTT. The V call is TRBV5-5, the J call TRBJ2-2; 10 bases are shared with TRBD2. The CDR3 is 17 residues long. Germline CDR1 reads SGHKS; CDR2 reads YYEKEE (reference sequence). Germline trimming cut 5 bases from V and 1 base from J; bases unmatched to any gene: 8.

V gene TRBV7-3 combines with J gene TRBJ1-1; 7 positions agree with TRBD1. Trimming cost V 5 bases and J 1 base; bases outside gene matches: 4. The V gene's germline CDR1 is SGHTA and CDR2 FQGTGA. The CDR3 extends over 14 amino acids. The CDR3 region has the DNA TGTGCCAGCAGCCCCGGACAGGCGAACACTGAAGCTTTCTTT. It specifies CASSPGQANTEAFF.

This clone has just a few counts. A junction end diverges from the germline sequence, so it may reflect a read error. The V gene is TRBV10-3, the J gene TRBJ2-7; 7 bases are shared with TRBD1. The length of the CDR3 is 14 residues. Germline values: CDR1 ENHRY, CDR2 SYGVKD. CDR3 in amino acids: CASSPGQANYEQYF. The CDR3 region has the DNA TGTGCCAGCAGTCCTGGACAGGCGAACTACGAGCAGTACTTC.

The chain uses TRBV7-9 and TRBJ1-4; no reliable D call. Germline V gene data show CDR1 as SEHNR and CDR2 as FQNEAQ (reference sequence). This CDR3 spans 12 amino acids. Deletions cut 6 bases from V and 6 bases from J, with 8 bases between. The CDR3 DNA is TGTGCCAGCAGTTCGAGAGATGAAAAACTGTTTTTT. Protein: CASSSRDEKLFF. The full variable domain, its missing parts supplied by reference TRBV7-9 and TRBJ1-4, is DTGVSQNPRHKITKRGQNVTFRCDPISEHNRLYWYRQTLGQGPEFLTYFQNEAQLEKSRLLSDRFSAERPKGSFSTLEIQRTEQGDSAMYLCASSSRDEKLFFGSGTQLSVL.

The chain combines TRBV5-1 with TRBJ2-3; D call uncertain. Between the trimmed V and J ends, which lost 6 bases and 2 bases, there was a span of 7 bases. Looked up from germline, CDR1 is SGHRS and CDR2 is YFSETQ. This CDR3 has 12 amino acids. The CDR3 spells CASTPNTDTQYF. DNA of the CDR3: TGCGCCAGCACCCCAAACACAGATACGCAGTATTTT.

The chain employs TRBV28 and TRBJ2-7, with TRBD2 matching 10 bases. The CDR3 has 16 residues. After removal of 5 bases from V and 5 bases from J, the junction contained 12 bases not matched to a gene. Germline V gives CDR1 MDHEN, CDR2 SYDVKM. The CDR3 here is CASSTPSGSTGNEQYF. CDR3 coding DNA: TGTGCCAGCAGTACCCCTAGCGGGAGTACAGGAAACGAGCAGTACTTC. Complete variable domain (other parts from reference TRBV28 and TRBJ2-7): DVKVTQSSRYLVKRTGEKVFLECVQDMDHENMFWYRQDPGLGLRLIYFSYDVKMKEKGDIPEGYSVSREKKERFSLILESASTNQTSMYLCASSTPSGSTGNEQYFGPGTRLTVT.

The CDR3: CASSLVSGGFGNEQFF. CDR3 sequence (DNA): TGTGCCAGCAGCTTAGTGTCAGGGGGCTTTGGAAATGAGCAGTTCTTC. The chain couples TRBV11-2 to TRBJ2-1; 8 positions match TRBD1. After removal of 1 base from V and 7 bases from J, the junction contained 9 bases not matched to a gene. CDR1 is SGHAT and CDR2 is FQNNGV in the germline V gene. The CDR3 runs to 16 residues.

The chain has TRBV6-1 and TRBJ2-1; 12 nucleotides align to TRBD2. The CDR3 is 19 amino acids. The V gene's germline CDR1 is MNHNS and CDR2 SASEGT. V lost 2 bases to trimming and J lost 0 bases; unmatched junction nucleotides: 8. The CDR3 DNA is TGTGCCAGCAGTGAAAGATTTACTAGCGGGGGGCTCTCCTACAATGAGCAGTTCTTC. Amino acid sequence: CASSERFTSGGLSYNEQFF.

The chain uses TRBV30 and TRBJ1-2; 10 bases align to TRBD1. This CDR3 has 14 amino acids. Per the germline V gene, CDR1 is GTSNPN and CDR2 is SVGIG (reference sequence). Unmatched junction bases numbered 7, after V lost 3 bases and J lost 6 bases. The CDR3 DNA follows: TGTGCCTGGAGGGGGGACAGGGGAGTACATGGCTACACCTTC. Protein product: CAWRGDRGVHGYTF.

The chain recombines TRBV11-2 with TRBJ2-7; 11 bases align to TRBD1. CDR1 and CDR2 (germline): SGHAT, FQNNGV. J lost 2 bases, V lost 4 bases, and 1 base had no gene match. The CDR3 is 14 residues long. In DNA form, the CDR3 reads TGTGCCAGCAGCTGGACAGGGGGCACCTACGAGCAGTACTTC. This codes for CASSWTGGTYEQYF.

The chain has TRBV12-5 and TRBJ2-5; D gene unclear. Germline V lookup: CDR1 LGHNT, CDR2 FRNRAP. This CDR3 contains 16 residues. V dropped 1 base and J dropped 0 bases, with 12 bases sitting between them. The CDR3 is CASGLGAQAYQETQYF. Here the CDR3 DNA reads TGTGCTAGTGGTTTGGGCGCCCAGGCGTACCAAGAGACCCAGTACTTC.

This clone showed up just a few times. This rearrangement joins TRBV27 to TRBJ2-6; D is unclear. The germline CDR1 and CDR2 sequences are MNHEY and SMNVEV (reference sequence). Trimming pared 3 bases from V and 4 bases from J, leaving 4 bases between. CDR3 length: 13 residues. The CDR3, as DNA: TGTGCCAGCAGTTTCAGAGGGGCCAACGTCCTGACTTTC. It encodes CASSFRGANVLTF.

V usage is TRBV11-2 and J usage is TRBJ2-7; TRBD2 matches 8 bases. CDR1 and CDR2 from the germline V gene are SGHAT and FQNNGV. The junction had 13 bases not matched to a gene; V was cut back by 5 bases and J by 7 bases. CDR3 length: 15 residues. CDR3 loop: CASSGRLATLGEQYF. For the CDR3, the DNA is TGTGCCAGCAGCGGCAGACTAGCGACCCTGGGAGAGCAGTACTTC. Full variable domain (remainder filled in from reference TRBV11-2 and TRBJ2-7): EAGVAQSPRYKIIEKRQSVAFWCNPISGHATLYWYQQILGQGPKLLIQFQNNGVVDDSQLPKDRFSAERLKGVDSTLKIQPAKLEDSAVYLCASSGRLATLGEQYFGPGTRLTVT.